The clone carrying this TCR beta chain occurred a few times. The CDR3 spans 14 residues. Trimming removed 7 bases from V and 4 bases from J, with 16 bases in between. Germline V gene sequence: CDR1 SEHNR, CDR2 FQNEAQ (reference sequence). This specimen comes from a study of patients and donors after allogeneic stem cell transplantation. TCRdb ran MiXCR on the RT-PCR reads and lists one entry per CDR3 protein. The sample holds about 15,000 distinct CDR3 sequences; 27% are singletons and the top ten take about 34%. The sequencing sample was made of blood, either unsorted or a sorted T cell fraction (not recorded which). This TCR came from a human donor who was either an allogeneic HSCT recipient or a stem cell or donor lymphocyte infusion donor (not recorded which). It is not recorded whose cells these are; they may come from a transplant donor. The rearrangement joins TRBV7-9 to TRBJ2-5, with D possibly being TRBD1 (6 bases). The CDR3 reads CASNPFVGGETQYF. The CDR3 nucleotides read TGTGCCAGCAACCCTTTCGTAGGGGGAGAGACCCAGTACTTC.